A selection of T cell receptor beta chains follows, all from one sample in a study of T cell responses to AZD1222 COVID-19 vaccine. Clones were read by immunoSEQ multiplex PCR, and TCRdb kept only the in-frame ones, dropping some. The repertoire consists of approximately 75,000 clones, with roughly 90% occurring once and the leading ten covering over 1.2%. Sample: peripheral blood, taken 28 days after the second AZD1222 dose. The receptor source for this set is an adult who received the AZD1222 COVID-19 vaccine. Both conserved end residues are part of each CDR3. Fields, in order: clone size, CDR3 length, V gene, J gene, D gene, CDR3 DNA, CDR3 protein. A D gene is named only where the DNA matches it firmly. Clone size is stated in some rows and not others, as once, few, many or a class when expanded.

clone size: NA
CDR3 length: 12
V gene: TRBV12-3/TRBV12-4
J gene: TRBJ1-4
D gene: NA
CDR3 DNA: TGTGCCAGCAGTTTAGCAAAGGAAAAACTGTTTTTT
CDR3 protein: CASSLAKEKLFF

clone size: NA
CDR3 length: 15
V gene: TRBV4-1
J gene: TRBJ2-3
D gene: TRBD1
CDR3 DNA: TGCGCCAGCAGCTACGGGACAGGGAGCACAGATACGCAGTATTTT
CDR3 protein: CASSYGTGSTDTQYF

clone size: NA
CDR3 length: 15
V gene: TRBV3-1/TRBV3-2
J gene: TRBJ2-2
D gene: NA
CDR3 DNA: TGTGCCAGCAGCCAACGAGTAGGGATCACCGGGGAGCTGTTTTTT
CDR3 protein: CASSQRVGITGELFF

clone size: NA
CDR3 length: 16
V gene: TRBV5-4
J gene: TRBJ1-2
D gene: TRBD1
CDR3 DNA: TGTGCCAGCAGCTTGGCAGTCGGGACAGGGGTCTATGGCTACACCTTC
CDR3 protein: CASSLAVGTGVYGYTF

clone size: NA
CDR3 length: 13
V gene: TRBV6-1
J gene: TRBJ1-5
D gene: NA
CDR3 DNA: TGTGCCAGCAGTGAAGCGCAAGGGCGGCCCCAGCATTTT
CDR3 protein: CASSEAQGRPQHF

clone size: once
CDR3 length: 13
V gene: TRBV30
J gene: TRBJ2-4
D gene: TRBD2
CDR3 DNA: TGTGCCTGGAGCGGGGGGGCCAAAAACATTCAGTACTTC
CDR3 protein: CAWSGGAKNIQYF

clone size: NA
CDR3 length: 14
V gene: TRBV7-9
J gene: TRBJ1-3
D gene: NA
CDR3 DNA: TGTGCCAGCAGCTTATGGGGGGACGGAAACACCATATATTTT
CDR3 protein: CASSLWGDGNTIYF

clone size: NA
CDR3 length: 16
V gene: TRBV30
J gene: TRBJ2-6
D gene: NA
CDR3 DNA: TGTGCCTGGGGCCTGGACTTACTCTCTGGGGCCAACGTCCTGACTTTC
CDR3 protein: CAWGLDLLSGANVLTF

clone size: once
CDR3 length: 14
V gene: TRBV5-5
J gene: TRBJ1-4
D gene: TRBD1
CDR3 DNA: TGTGCCAGCAGCTCGGGACAGATTAATGAAAAACTGTTTTTT
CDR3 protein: CASSSGQINEKLFF

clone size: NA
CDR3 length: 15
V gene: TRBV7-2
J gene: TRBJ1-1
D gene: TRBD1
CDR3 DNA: TGTGCCAGCAGCTCTCCGACAGGGAGGTTCGCTGAAGCTTTCTTT
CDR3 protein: CASSSPTGRFAEAFF

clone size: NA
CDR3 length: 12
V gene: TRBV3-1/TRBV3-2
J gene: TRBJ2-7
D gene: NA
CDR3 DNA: TGTGCCAGCAGCCAAGAGCGGGGTGTGAAGTACTTC
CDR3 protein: CASSQERGVKYF

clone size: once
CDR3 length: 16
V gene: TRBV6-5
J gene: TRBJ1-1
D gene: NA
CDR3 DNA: TGTGCCAGCAGTTACTCGGTCAGGGGCGGGAACACTGAAGCTTTCTTT
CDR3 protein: CASSYSVRGGNTEAFF

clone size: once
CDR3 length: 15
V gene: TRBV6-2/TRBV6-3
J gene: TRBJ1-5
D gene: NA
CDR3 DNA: TGTGCCAGCAGTTACGGGGGGTATAGCAATCAGCCCCAGCATTTT
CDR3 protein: CASSYGGYSNQPQHF

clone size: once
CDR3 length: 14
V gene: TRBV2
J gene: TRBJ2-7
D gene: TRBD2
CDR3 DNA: TGTGCCAGCAGTGCTCGACTAGCGGGGGTCGAGCAGTACTTC
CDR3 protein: CASSARLAGVEQYF

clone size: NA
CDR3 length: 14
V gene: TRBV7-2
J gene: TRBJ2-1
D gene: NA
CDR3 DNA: TGTGCCAGCAGACCCGGGAGCGTACTATTTGAGCAGTTCTTC
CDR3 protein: CASRPGSVLFEQFF

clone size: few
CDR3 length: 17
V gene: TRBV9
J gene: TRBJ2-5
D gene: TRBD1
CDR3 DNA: TGTGCCAGCAGCGTAGGTGAGACAGGGGGCCCGTGGGAGACCCAGTACTTC
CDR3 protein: CASSVGETGGPWETQYF

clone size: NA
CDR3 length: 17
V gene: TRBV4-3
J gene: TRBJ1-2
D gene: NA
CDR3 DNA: TGCGCCAGCAGCCAAGATAGGGAAGGGGCTTTCTACTATGGCTACACCTTC
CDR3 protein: CASSQDREGAFYYGYTF

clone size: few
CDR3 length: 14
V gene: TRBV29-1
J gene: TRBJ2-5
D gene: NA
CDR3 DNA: TGCAGCGCCCCCGGGACCCAACGGTTGGAGACCCAGTACTTC
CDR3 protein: CSAPGTQRLETQYF

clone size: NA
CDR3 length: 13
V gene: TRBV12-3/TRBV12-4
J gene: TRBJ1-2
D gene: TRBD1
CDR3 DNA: TGTGCCAGCAGTTCGGACAGGTCGGGGGGCTACACCTTC
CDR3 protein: CASSSDRSGGYTF

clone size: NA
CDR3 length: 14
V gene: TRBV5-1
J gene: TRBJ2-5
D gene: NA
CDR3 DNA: TGCGCCAGCAGCTTAACCGGGACTCAAGAGACCCAGTACTTC
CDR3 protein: CASSLTGTQETQYF

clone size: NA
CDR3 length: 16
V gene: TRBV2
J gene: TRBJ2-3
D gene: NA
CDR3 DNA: TGTGCCACCTTCCCCCCCGGGGCCTCACCGGCAGATACGCAGTATTTT
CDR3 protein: CATFPPGASPADTQYF

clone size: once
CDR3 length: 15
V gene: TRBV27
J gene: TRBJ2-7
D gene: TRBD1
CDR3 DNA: TGTGCCAGCAGTTTATTGCCGGGACAGGGGTACGAGCAGTACTTC
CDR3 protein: CASSLLPGQGYEQYF

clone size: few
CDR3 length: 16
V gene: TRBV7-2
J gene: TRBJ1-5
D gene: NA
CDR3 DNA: TGTGCCAGCAGCTTCCGGGGTAGTGAGGTCAGGCAGCCCCAGCATTTT
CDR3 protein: CASSFRGSEVRQPQHF

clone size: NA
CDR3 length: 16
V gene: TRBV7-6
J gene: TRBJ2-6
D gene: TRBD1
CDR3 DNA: TGTGCCAGCAGCACCCGGACAGGGGCTGGGGCCAACGTCCTGACTTTC
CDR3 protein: CASSTRTGAGANVLTF

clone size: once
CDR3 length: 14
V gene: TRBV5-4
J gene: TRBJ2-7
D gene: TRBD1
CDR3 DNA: TGTGCCAGCAGCCCGGCAGGGGGCGCCTACGAGCAGTACTTC
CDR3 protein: CASSPAGGAYEQYF

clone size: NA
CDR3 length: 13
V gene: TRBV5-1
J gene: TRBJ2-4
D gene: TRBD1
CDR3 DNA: TGCGCCAGCAGCTTGGGGGACAGTTCTAATCAGTACTTC
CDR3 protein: CASSLGDSSNQYF

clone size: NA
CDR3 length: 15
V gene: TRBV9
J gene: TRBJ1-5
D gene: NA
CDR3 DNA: TGTGCCAGCAGCCCTGGGTGGTTGGGCAATCAGCCCCAGCATTTT
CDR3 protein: CASSPGWLGNQPQHF

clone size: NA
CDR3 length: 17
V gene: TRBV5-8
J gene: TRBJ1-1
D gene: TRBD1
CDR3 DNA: TGTGCCAGCAGCCCTCGGACAGGGGGCGTCGGTCAGGCTGAAGCTTTCTTT
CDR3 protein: CASSPRTGGVGQAEAFF

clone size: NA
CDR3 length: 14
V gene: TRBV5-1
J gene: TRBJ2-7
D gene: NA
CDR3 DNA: TGCGCCAGCAGCTCTCACAGGCCTCTCTACGAGCAGTACTTC
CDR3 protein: CASSSHRPLYEQYF

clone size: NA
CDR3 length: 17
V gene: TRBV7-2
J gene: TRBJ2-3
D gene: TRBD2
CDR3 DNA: TGTGCCAGCAGCTTGAGGCGAGCGGGGGCCTCCACAGATACGCAGTATTTT
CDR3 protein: CASSLRRAGASTDTQYF

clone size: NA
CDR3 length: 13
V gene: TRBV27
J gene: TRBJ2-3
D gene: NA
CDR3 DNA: TGTGCCAGCAGTTTGAGGGGAGTGGATACGCAGTATTTT
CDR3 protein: CASSLRGVDTQYF

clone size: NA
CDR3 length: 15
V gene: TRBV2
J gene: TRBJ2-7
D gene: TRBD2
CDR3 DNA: TGTGCCAGCACAGAAGCGGGGGGGCCCTTGTACGAGCAGTACTTC
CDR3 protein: CASTEAGGPLYEQYF

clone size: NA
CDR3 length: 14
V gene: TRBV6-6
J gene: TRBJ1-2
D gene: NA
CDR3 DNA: TGTGCCAGCAGTTACTCGTCAGGGAACTATGGCTACACCTTC
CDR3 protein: CASSYSSGNYGYTF

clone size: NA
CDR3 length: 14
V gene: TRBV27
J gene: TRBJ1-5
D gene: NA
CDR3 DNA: TGTGCCAGCAGTAAACAGGGAGGTGGGCAGCCCCAGCATTTT
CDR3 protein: CASSKQGGGQPQHF

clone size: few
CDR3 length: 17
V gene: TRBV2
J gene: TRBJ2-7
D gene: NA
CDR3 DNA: TGTGCCAGCAGTGACTCCCGCCTGGACGGGGCCCACTACGAGCAGTACTTC
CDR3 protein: CASSDSRLDGAHYEQYF

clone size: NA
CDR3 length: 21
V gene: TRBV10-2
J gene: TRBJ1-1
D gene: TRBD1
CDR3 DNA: TGCGCCAGCACCCAAGTTCCGGGACAGGGGGCGTGGGGCGTGGTAAACACTGAAGCTTTCTTT
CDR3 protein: CASTQVPGQGAWGVVNTEAFF

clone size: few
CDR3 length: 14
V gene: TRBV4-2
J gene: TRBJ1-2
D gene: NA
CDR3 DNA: TGTGCCAGCAGCCAAGATGGGGCCCGAGGGGGCTACACCTTC
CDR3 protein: CASSQDGARGGYTF